The 19 T cell receptor beta chains below come from one sample, sequenced in a study of T cell changes during pregnancy in multiple sclerosis. Clones were sequenced by immunoSEQ multiplex PCR, and TCRdb holds only the in-frame ones, with some missing. The sample lists fewer than 130,000 clones, 90% to 95% occurring once. This sample comprised peripheral blood, obtained after pregnancy. These receptors were obtained from a female donor with multiple sclerosis, enrolled in a pregnancy study.

V gene TRBV7-6 combines with J gene TRBJ2-7, with D uncertain. The CDR3 is 14 amino acids. Germline V gene sequence: CDR1 SGHVS, CDR2 FNYEAQ. V lost 1 base to trimming and J lost 1 base, with 8 bases between them. CDR3 DNA sequence: TGTGCCAGCAGCTTAGGTGCGGTTTCCTACGAGCAGTACTTC. Protein product: CASSLGAVSYEQYF.

The J gene is TRBJ1-2, the V gene TRBV18; 8 nucleotides match TRBD1. In germline, CDR1 is KGHSH, CDR2 LQKENI. V lost 3 bases and J lost 4; bases outside the gene matches: 10. CDR3 length equals 16 residues. This CDR3 reads CASSPGQGDLSYGYTF. In DNA, the CDR3 is TGTGCCAGCTCACCCGGACAGGGAGACCTTTCCTATGGCTACACCTTC.

This clone was counted a few times. This rearrangement joins TRBV27 to TRBJ2-7; 10 bases match TRBD2. With 4 bases clipped from V and 2 bases from J, the junction kept 2 bases outside the gene matches. Germline lookup yields CDR1 MNHEY and CDR2 SMNVEV (reference sequence). This CDR3 region has 14 residues. CDR3 nucleotides: TGTGCCAGCAGTTGGAGCGGGGGGGCCTACGAGCAGTACTTC. It yields the protein CASSWSGGAYEQYF.

This clone appeared a single time. This sequence joins TRBV15 and TRBJ2-1, with D possibly matching TRBD1 (6 bases). From germline, CDR1 is LNHNV and CDR2 YYDKDF (reference sequence). The CDR3 runs to 15 residues. Trimming removed 5 bases at V and 0 bases at J, with 11 bases between. The CDR3 coding sequence is TGTGCCACCAGCGTCGACAGGAGCTCCTACAATGAGCAGTTCTTC. Translated, it gives CATSVDRSSYNEQFF.

The chain uses TRBV7-3 and TRBJ1-1, with D possibly TRBD1 on 6 matching bases. This CDR3 is 16 amino acids long. The germline CDR1 and CDR2 sequences are SGHTA and FQGTGA. Trimming took off 1 base at V and 2 bases at J, with 14 bases between the two ends. The CDR3 nucleotides read TGTGCCAGCAGCTTAATCGCTGAACAGGGCAACACTGAAGCTTTCTTT. Translation: CASSLIAEQGNTEAFF.

The chain recombines TRBV5-1 with TRBJ2-7, with no clear D. The CDR3 has 12 amino acids. V was shortened by 5 bases and J by 7 bases, with 13 bases between the two germline ends. CDR1 and CDR2 from the germline V gene are SGHRS and YFSETQ. CDR3 in DNA: TGCGCCAGCAGTTTAACGACTCGGGAGCAGTACTTC. Translation: CASSLTTREQYF.

The CDR3 bases are TGTGCCAGTAGTATGATCAAAGGGGCTAGCACAGATACGCAGTATTTT. It translates to CASSMIKGASTDTQYF. The chain employs TRBV19 and TRBJ2-3, with D possibly TRBD1 on 5 matching bases. CDR1 and CDR2 from the germline V gene are LNHDA and SQIVND (reference sequence). This CDR3 is 16 amino acids long. With 3 bases removed from V and 0 bases from J, the gap between germline ends came to 13 bases.

The genes are TRBV9 and TRBJ1-1; D gene ambiguous. Germline V gene data show CDR1 as SGDLS and CDR2 as YYNGEE. The CDR3 consists of 16 residues. V lost 3 bases, J lost 5 bases, and 20 bases lay in between. Here the CDR3 DNA reads TGTGCCAGCAGCGATTATCGGCGGGATCCAGAGACTGAAGCTTTCTTT. It yields the protein CASSDYRRDPETEAFF.

The V and J genes are TRBV6-6 and TRBJ1-6; D perhaps matches TRBD1 (6 bases). The V end was cut by 0 bases, the J end by 13 bases, with 19 bases between. The CDR3 runs 16 residues. In germline, CDR1 is MNHNY, CDR2 SVGAGI (reference sequence). The CDR3 region has the DNA TGTGCCAGCAGTTACTCACCTGGGAGGGGGGATCCCCCCCTCCACTTT. Translation gives CASSYSPGRGDPPLHF.

V usage is TRBV20-1 and J usage is TRBJ2-3; D remains unclear. CDR1 DFQATT and CDR2 SNEGSKA come from the germline V gene (reference sequence). CDR3 length equals 11 residues. Trimming removed 2 bases from V and 6 bases from J, with 6 bases in between. CDR3 sequence (DNA): TGCAGTGCTAGACTAGGCGATACGCAGTATTTT. Translated: CSARLGDTQYF.

The chain combines TRBV11-2 with TRBJ2-3; 8 positions agree with TRBD2. From germline, CDR1 is SGHAT and CDR2 FQNNGV. The V gene end was trimmed by 3 bases and the J gene end by 6 bases; junction bases not matched to a gene: 8. This CDR3 comprises 15 residues. CDR3 protein: CASSFRGGRVDTQYF. The CDR3 coding sequence is TGTGCCAGCAGCTTTCGGGGGGGGCGGGTGGATACGCAGTATTTT.

The chain employs TRBV4-1 and TRBJ2-1; a possible D gene is TRBD1 (5 bases). The CDR3 has 17 amino acids. Trimming removed 0 bases from V and 4 bases from J, with 16 bases in between. CDR1 is MGHRA, CDR2 YSYEKL, per germline. The CDR3 loop is CASSQEVVGDWYNEQFF. In DNA, the CDR3 is TGCGCCAGCAGCCAAGAGGTCGTAGGGGATTGGTACAATGAGCAGTTCTTC.

The chain uses TRBV30 and TRBJ1-5; D not resolved. The germline V and J ends were trimmed by 0 bases and 0 bases, with 9 bases remaining between them. In germline, CDR1 is GTSNPN, CDR2 SVGIG (reference sequence). The CDR3 runs 15 residues. CDR3 nucleotides: TGTGCCTGGAGTGTACGGGAAAATAGCAATCAGCCCCAGCATTTT. This translates into CAWSVRENSNQPQHF.

The genes are TRBV9 and TRBJ1-2, with 10 positions matching TRBD1. Trimming at V came to 5 bases and at J to 6 bases, leaving 10 bases not matched to a gene. CDR1 is SGDLS, CDR2 YYNGEE, per germline. The CDR3 is 15 residues long. Here the CDR3 DNA reads TGTGCCAGCAGTGCTAGGACAGGGGGTGGCGATGGCTACACCTTC. This gives the protein CASSARTGGGDGYTF.

This rearrangement joins TRBV6-5 to TRBJ1-1; 11 bases align to TRBD1. The CDR3 spans 14 residues. Germline assignment: CDR1 MNHEY and CDR2 SVGAGI. After removal of 5 bases from V and 4 bases from J, the junction contained 3 bases not matched to a gene. The CDR3 loop is CASSEGTGGTEAFF. CDR3 nucleotides: TGTGCCAGCAGTGAAGGGACAGGGGGCACTGAAGCTTTCTTT.

J is TRBJ1-2 and V is TRBV23-1; D remains ambiguous. TRBV23-1 is an open reading frame whose function is uncertain. The CDR3 length is 15 residues. V shed 0 bases and J shed 4 bases, with 12 bases lying between them. As DNA, the CDR3 is TGCGCCAGCAGTCAATCTGCGGGCGCGGGCTATGGCTACACCTTC. Its translation: CASSQSAGAGYGYTF.

The chain combines TRBV11-3 with TRBJ1-1; a possible D gene is TRBD1 (6 bases). The V and J ends lost 5 bases and 4 bases respectively, with 14 bases between them. The CDR3 is made up of 14 amino acids. CDR1 is SGHNT and CDR2 is YENEEA in the germline V gene. In nucleotides, the CDR3 is TGTGCCAGCAGCCTCCACAGGGCAAGCACTGAAGCTTTCTTT. It encodes CASSLHRASTEAFF.

The chain uses TRBV19 and TRBJ1-3; 7 bases are a match to TRBD1. This CDR3 region has 14 residues. Germline V gives CDR1 LNHDA, CDR2 SQIVND (reference sequence). Trimming removed 7 bases from V and 1 base from J; junction bases left unmatched: 4. CDR3 amino acids: CASTGGQSGNTIYF. The CDR3 nucleotides are TGTGCCAGTACCGGGGGACAGTCTGGAAACACCATATATTTT.

V usage is TRBV5-6 and J usage is TRBJ1-5; 7 nucleotides align to TRBD1. Germline V CDR1 and CDR2: SGHDT, YYEEEE. This CDR3 is 14 amino acids long. Losses at the gene ends were 0 bases for V and 8 bases for J; bases not matched to a gene: 5. This CDR3 is CASSLGQGVEPQHF. The CDR3 DNA reads TGTGCCAGCAGCTTGGGTCAGGGGGTAGAGCCCCAGCATTTT. Using reference TRBV5-6 and TRBJ1-5 for the parts outside the CDR3, the full variable domain is DAGVTQSPTHLIKTRGQQVTLRCSPKSGHDTVSWYQQALGQGPQFIFQYYEEEERQRGNFPDRFSGHQFPNYSSELNVNALLLGDSALYLCASSLGQGVEPQHFGDGTRLSIL.